Reported below is one TCR beta chain. What it binds is not known. The method was immunoSEQ multiplex PCR; TCRdb's version includes in-frame clones alone and lacks a portion of them. Of about 2,300 clones in the sample, 70% to 85% are singletons; the top ten hold 11% to 15%. The data originate from a study of coeliac disease. Broader study findings: Lower clonality than controls marked TRB and TRG repertoires from active celiac intraepithelial and lamina propria samples. Known gliadin-specific TRB sequences: about 55% of the 18 coeliac samples, only 1 of 6 controls. Few TRB amino acid sequences were shared between samples; most were unique.

This CDR3 comprises 14 residues. After removal of 2 bases from V and 8 bases from J, the junction contained 9 bases not matched to a gene. The germline V gene has CDR1 KGHSH and CDR2 LQKENI. One frozen approximately 550,000-cell aliquot per fraction was sequenced. This sequence originates from a human donor without celiac disease. This chain links TRBV18 with TRBJ2-7; 7 bases are shared with TRBD2. The sequencing sample was made of lymphocytes from the gut lamina propria. This CDR3 is CASSPVAGEVKQYF. The DNA of the CDR3 is TGTGCCAGCTCACCAGTGGCGGGAGAGGTTAAGCAGTACTTC.